This T cell receptor beta chain originates from a study of cytomegalovirus exposure and HLA in healthy donors. The study ran its PCR with 60 Vbeta and 13 Jbeta primers. The assay was immunoSEQ multiplex PCR, and TCRdb's table has in-frame clones only and misses some. There are about 160,000 clones in the sample; roughly 80% occur only once, and around 3.1% lies in the top ten. Concerning this clone: Its cognate antigen is unknown.

Study outcomes and limitations: As was reported, the HLA-A and HLA-B alleles of most subjects were accurately predicted from TCR beta sequences.

This CDR3 spans 16 amino acids. Trimming shortened V by 3 bases and J by 3 bases, and 16 bases separated the two germline ends. Looked up from germline, CDR1 is SGHKS and CDR2 is YYEKEE (reference sequence). The clonotype originates from a middle-aged woman in good health and CMV-seronegative. What was sequenced was PBMCs. V usage is TRBV5-5 and J usage is TRBJ1-5; no reliable D call. CDR3 region: CASSSRGEGPNQPQHF. The CDR3, as DNA: TGTGCCAGCAGCTCCCGGGGTGAAGGGCCCAATCAGCCCCAGCATTTT. The whole variable domain, filled in from reference TRBV5-5 and TRBJ1-5, reads DAGVTQSPTHLIKTRGQQVTLRCSPISGHKSVSWYQQVLGQGPQFIFQYYEKEERGRGNFPDRFSARQFPNYSSELNVNALLLGDSALYLCASSSRGEGPNQPQHFGDGTRLSIL.